One and the same sample provided the 8 T cell receptor beta chains below, sequenced in a study of cytomegalovirus exposure and HLA in healthy donors. PCR amplification relied on 60 Vbeta primers (plus 13 Jbeta primers). This table comes from immunoSEQ multiplex PCR, and its TCRdb copy is limited to in-frame clones, with some not included. The table includes under 200,000 clones, 65% to 70% detected once. The sequencing sample was made of PBMCs. All receptors come from a woman aged 18 to 35 in good health and CMV-seropositive.

The DNA of the CDR3 is TGCAGCGTTGGGGACAGCTACGAGCAGTACTTC. This encodes CSVGDSYEQYF. This chain connects TRBV29-1 to TRBJ2-7; 7 nucleotides agree with TRBD1. The length of the CDR3 is 11 residues. Germline CDR1 is SQVTM and CDR2 is ANQGSEA. V dropped 4 bases and J dropped 3; count of bases not matched to a gene: 0.

The count of this clone is one. The rearrangement joins TRBV7-7 to TRBJ2-6; D is ambiguous. The V gene's germline CDR1 is SSHAT and CDR2 FNYEAQ (reference sequence). The germline V and J ends were trimmed by 11 bases and 2 bases, with 10 bases remaining between them. This CDR3 has 13 residues. CDR3 sequence (DNA): TGTGCCCTATTCTCCCCTGGGGCCAACGTCCTGACTTTC. It yields the protein CALFSPGANVLTF.

The rearrangement joins TRBV19 to TRBJ2-1, with no clear D. Germline CDR1 LNHDA, CDR2 SQIVND (reference sequence). V was cut by 7 bases and J by 5 bases, with 15 bases left in between. This CDR3 has 14 amino acids. CDR3 amino acids: CASTSISNDNEQFF. The CDR3 nucleotides are TGTGCCAGTACCTCCATAAGCAACGACAATGAGCAGTTCTTC.

The chain combines TRBV27 with TRBJ2-3, with 7 bases matching TRBD1. CDR1 is MNHEY, CDR2 SMNVEV, per germline (reference sequence). CDR3 length equals 15 residues. V was clipped by 5 bases and J by 3 bases; unmatched bases: 8. As DNA, the CDR3 is TGTGCCAGCAGTCCCGACAGGGCCTGGACAGATACGCAGTATTTT. Its protein is CASSPDRAWTDTQYF.

CDR3 nucleotides: TGTGCCAGCAGCTTCAGGCAGGCCTCCTACGAGCAGTACTTC. Amino acid sequence: CASSFRQASYEQYF. V gene TRBV5-6 combines with J gene TRBJ2-5; D ambiguous. Matching the DNA end better, TRBJ2-7 makes the J call doubtful. CDR1 is SGHDT and CDR2 is YYEEEE in the germline V gene. This CDR3 spans 14 amino acids.

The CDR3 protein is CASSEYGQGYSYEQYF. As DNA, the CDR3 is TGTGCCAGCAGTGAGTATGGGCAGGGCTACTCCTACGAGCAGTACTTC. V usage is TRBV27 and J usage is TRBJ2-7; tentatively, D is TRBD1 (5 bases). Trimming left V 5 bases short and J 0 bases short, with 17 bases between. The CDR3 contains 16 residues. Germline CDR1 reads MNHEY; CDR2 reads SMNVEV (reference sequence).

This chain joins TRBV6-1 and TRBJ2-1; D remains unclear. CDR1 and CDR2 from the germline V gene are MNHNS and SASEGT. The germline V and J ends were trimmed by 2 bases and 1 base, with 9 bases remaining between them. The CDR3 is 15 residues long. CDR3 nucleotides: TGTGCCAGCAGTGAACCATCAACATCCTACAATGAGCAGTTCTTC. Its translation: CASSEPSTSYNEQFF.

This chain joins TRBV5-1 and TRBJ2-7, with 8 bases identical to TRBD1. V was pared by 0 bases and J by 0 bases, with 5 bases of the junction left unmatched. CDR1 and CDR2 (germline): SGHRS, YFSETQ. CDR3 length: 16 residues. CDR3 region: CASSLETGTGSYEQYF. Here the CDR3 DNA reads TGCGCCAGCAGCTTGGAAACCGGGACAGGCTCCTACGAGCAGTACTTC. Full variable domain (missing parts from reference TRBV5-1 and TRBJ2-7): KAGVTQTPRYLIKTRGQQVTLSCSPISGHRSVSWYQQTPGQGLQFLFEYFSETQRNKGNFPGRFSGRQFSNSRSEMNVSTLELGDSALYLCASSLETGTGSYEQYFGPGTRLTVT.